Shown below are 21 T cell receptor beta chains from a single sample sequenced in a study of neurological immune-mediated disorders. A single record per CDR3 protein comes from TCRdb applying MiXCR to the 5' RACE reads. The table records roughly 17,000 distinct CDR3 sequences, roughly 10% of them present only once. Sequencing used CD8+ T cells from blood. The receptors come from a man aged 45-60 years in good health.

This clonotype was recorded at least ten times. The V and J genes are TRBV6-2 or TRBV6-3 and TRBJ2-6; D is tentatively TRBD1 or TRBD2 (5 bases each). Trimming took 0 bases from V and 2 from J, leaving 5 bases between them. The CDR3 has 15 residues. The germline V gene has CDR1 MNHEY and CDR2 SVGEGT. The CDR3 loop is CASSYSGAGANVLTF. CDR3 nucleotide sequence: TGTGCCAGCAGTTACTCGGGGGCTGGGGCCAACGTCCTGACTTTC.

This clonotype occurred many times. The chain couples TRBV30 to TRBJ2-1, with 14 bases aligning to TRBD2. The CDR3 spans 16 residues. CDR1 is GTSNPN and CDR2 is SVGIG in the germline V gene (reference sequence). V was clipped by 5 bases and J by 8 bases; unmatched bases: 11. The CDR3: CAWAEGLAGEPDEQFF. The CDR3 DNA is TGTGCCTGGGCAGAGGGACTAGCGGGAGAACCCGATGAGCAGTTCTTC.

Ten or more counts support this clonotype. The V call is TRBV28, the J call TRBJ2-7; 9 nucleotides line up with TRBD1. The V gene end was trimmed by 5 bases and the J gene end by 4 bases; junction bases not matched to a gene: 6. Germline V CDR1 and CDR2: MDHEN, SYDVKM. There are 14 residues in the CDR3. CDR3 nucleotide sequence: TGTGCCAGCAGTATGGACAGGGGAGATTACGAGCAGTACTTC. Translating gives CASSMDRGDYEQYF.

In this sample, this clonotype turned up many times. This chain joins TRBV9 and TRBJ1-1; D gene ambiguous. The CDR3 extends over 13 amino acids. The V end was cut by 0 bases, the J end by 4 bases, with 7 bases between. Germline CDR1 and CDR2: SGDLS and YYNGEE. The CDR3 spells CASSVGSSTEAFF. The CDR3 bases are TGTGCCAGCAGCGTAGGCAGCAGCACTGAAGCTTTCTTT.

This clonotype appeared many times. The J gene is TRBJ1-1, the V gene TRBV12-3 or TRBV12-4; 8 bases are shared with TRBD1. The CDR3 is 13 residues long. Trimming cost V 5 bases and J 5 bases; bases outside gene matches: 4. The CDR3: CASSLTGVTEAFF. For the CDR3, the DNA is TGTGCCAGCAGTCTGACAGGGGTAACTGAAGCTTTCTTT.

The table lists this clonotype with many counts. V is TRBV5-1 and J is TRBJ2-1; the match to TRBD2 covers 9 bases. V shed 4 bases, J shed 7 bases, and the junction held 3 bases outside the gene matches. Germline loops: CDR1 SGHRS, CDR2 YFSETQ. This CDR3 spans 13 amino acids. The CDR3 DNA is TGCGCCAGCAGCCTTACTAGCGGGAATGAGCAGTTCTTC. Its translation: CASSLTSGNEQFF.

Regarding this clonotype: A much larger clone sits a single nucleotide away, making a read error possible. The chain joins TRBV7-3 to TRBJ2-3; D is unresolved. Germline CDR1 reads SGHTA; CDR2 reads FQGTGA. There are 13 residues in the CDR3. Deletions cut 4 bases from V and 3 bases from J, with 8 bases between. The CDR3 loop reads CASSSYGTDTQYF. CDR3 nucleotide sequence: TGTGCCAGCAGCTCGTACGGAACAGATACGCAGTATTTT.

This clonotype was detected many times. V and J are TRBV7-2 and TRBJ2-7; 8 bases line up with TRBD2. This CDR3 comprises 15 residues. Per the germline V gene, CDR1 is SGHTA and CDR2 is FQGNSA. The V segment lost 4 bases and the J segment 2 bases; nucleotides outside the gene matches: 7. The CDR3 DNA follows: TGTGCCAGCAGCTATTCTAGCGGGCCAGCCTACGAGCAGTACTTC. It codes for CASSYSSGPAYEQYF. Full variable domain (outside the CDR3, taken from reference TRBV7-2 and TRBJ2-7): GAGVSQSPSNKVTEKGKDVELRCDPISGHTALYWYRQSLGQGLEFLIYFQGNSAPDKSGLPSDRFSAERTGGSVSTLTIQRTQQEDSAVYLCASSYSSGPAYEQYFGPGTRLTVT.

In this sample, this clonotype turned up many times. J is TRBJ2-3 and V is TRBV30; D unclear. Between the trimmed V and J ends, which lost 1 base and 0 bases, there was a span of 14 bases. The CDR3 sequence is 16 residues long. The germline CDR1 and CDR2 sequences are GTSNPN and SVGIG (reference sequence). This CDR3 reads CAWSGWPGVSTDTQYF. In nucleotides, the CDR3 is TGTGCCTGGAGTGGGTGGCCGGGCGTAAGCACAGATACGCAGTATTTT.

This clonotype was seen ten or more times. The genes are TRBV27 and TRBJ2-1; 7 bases line up with TRBD2. This CDR3 region has 13 residues. V was pared by 7 bases and J by 6 bases, with 6 bases of the junction left unmatched. Germline V gene data show CDR1 as MNHEY and CDR2 as SMNVEV (reference sequence). The CDR3 sequence: CASTPGGLNEQFF. CDR3 coding DNA: TGTGCCAGCACCCCGGGGGGACTCAATGAGCAGTTCTTC.

In this sample, this clonotype turned up many times. The chain links TRBV6-2 or TRBV6-3 to TRBJ2-2; TRBD2 is a possible D gene (5 bases). CDR3 length: 13 amino acids. Germline V gene data show CDR1 as MNHEY and CDR2 as SVGEGT. The germline V and J ends were trimmed by 8 bases and 2 bases, with 9 bases remaining between them. The CDR3, as DNA: TGTGCCAGCTGTGGAGGTAACACCGGGGAGCTGTTTTTT. It yields the protein CASCGGNTGELFF.

This clonotype was counted ten times or more. The CDR3 DNA reads TGTGCCAGCAGCAACCGGGACAGGGCCTACGAGCAGTACTTC. It is translated as CASSNRDRAYEQYF. V gene TRBV7-2 combines with J gene TRBJ2-7; 9 nucleotides line up with TRBD1. Germline assignment: CDR1 SGHTA and CDR2 FQGNSA. The CDR3 runs to 14 residues. V lost 5 bases to trimming and J lost 2 bases; unmatched junction nucleotides: 4.

The sample holds many counts of this clonotype. The rearrangement uses TRBV13 and TRBJ1-6, with TRBD1 as a possible D gene (6 bases). The V and J ends lost 4 bases and 8 bases respectively, with 9 bases between them. This CDR3 region has 13 residues. Germline V lookup: CDR1 PRHDT, CDR2 FYEKMQ (reference sequence). CDR3 loop: CASSSSGDSPLHF. The CDR3, as DNA: TGTGCCAGCAGCTCTTCAGGGGATTCACCCCTCCACTTT.

This clonotype was counted many times. The chain is built from TRBV29-1 and TRBJ2-7; weak D call: TRBD1 (7 bases). Germline CDR1 is SQVTM and CDR2 is ANQGSEA. V dropped 0 bases and J dropped 4 bases, with 22 bases sitting between them. This CDR3 region has 17 residues. The CDR3 reads CSVEELGRTGEEYEQYF. CDR3 DNA: TGCAGCGTTGAAGAGCTCGGCAGAACAGGGGAGGAATACGAGCAGTACTTC.

This clonotype has ten or more counts. The chain is built from TRBV7-2 and TRBJ1-6; D uncertain. CDR3 length equals 17 residues. Per germline, CDR1 SGHTA and CDR2 FQGNSA. V lost 7 bases, J lost 7 bases, and 23 bases lay in between. CDR3 amino acids: CASKLSRPAGFNSPLHF. The DNA of the CDR3 is TGTGCCAGCAAACTTTCAAGACCGGCGGGCTTCAATTCACCCCTCCACTTT.

The sample holds many counts of this clonotype. The chain has TRBV9 and TRBJ1-1; D is perhaps TRBD1 (6 bases). Trimming stripped 4 bases from V and 5 bases from J, with 12 bases between. CDR1 is SGDLS and CDR2 is YYNGEE in the germline V gene. This CDR3 is 13 amino acids long. The CDR3 protein is CASSPLGTTEAFF. CDR3 DNA: TGTGCCAGCAGCCCTCTGGGGACAACTGAAGCTTTCTTT.

This clonotype was picked up many times. The junction shows a germline mismatch at one end, possibly a read error. This rearrangement joins TRBV6-2 or TRBV6-3 to TRBJ2-7; a possible D gene is TRBD2 (5 bases). CDR1 is MNHEY, CDR2 SVGEGT, per germline. This CDR3 is 12 amino acids long. The CDR3 DNA sequence: TGTGCCGGCAGCCGCCGGGGCTACGAGCAGTACTTC. It is translated as CAGSRRGYEQYF.

This clonotype showed up many times. The J gene is TRBJ2-1, the V gene TRBV6-1; TRBD2 matches 14 bases. Germline V gene lookup returns CDR1 MNHNS and CDR2 SASEGT. The CDR3 is 18 residues long. Trimming cost V 5 bases and J 7 bases; bases outside gene matches: 13. DNA for the CDR3: TGTGCCAGCAGTCTCATGGGACTAGCGGGAGTAAGCGATAATGAGCAGTTCTTC. Translation: CASSLMGLAGVSDNEQFF.

This clonotype came up many times. The J gene is TRBJ2-5, the V gene TRBV7-9, with a tentative D call TRBD1 (6 bases). Trimming left V 4 bases short and J 2 bases short, with 17 bases between. Germline V gene data show CDR1 as SEHNR and CDR2 as FQNEAQ (reference sequence). This CDR3 is built from 16 residues. For the CDR3, the DNA is TGTGCCAGCAGCTCCACCGGGCAGGGGTATCAAGAGACCCAGTACTTC. This gives the protein CASSSTGQGYQETQYF.

This clonotype was seen ten or more times. This chain links TRBV7-8 with TRBJ2-1; D might be TRBD2 (6 bases). The CDR3 is made up of 17 amino acids. Trimming pared 0 bases from V and 1 base from J, leaving 13 bases between. From germline, CDR1 is SGHVS and CDR2 FQNEAQ. The CDR3 DNA follows: TGTGCCAGCAGCTTAGCTACGGTAGCGGTGTCCTACAATGAGCAGTTCTTC. The encoded protein is CASSLATVAVSYNEQFF.

This clonotype was observed a few times. CDR3 residues: CASSGGGGQGGETQYF. The CDR3 nucleotides are TGTGCCAGCAGCGGCGGAGGGGGACAGGGTGGCGAGACCCAGTACTTC. The chain combines TRBV9 with TRBJ2-5; 9 positions match TRBD1. CDR1 SGDLS and CDR2 YYNGEE come from the germline V gene. Trimming at V came to 3 bases and at J to 5 bases, leaving 11 bases not matched to a gene. The CDR3 contains 16 residues.